The entry below describes one T cell receptor (beta chain). Its matching antigen is unknown. When the RNA was reverse transcribed, random hexamers were used with an input of roughly 0.5 to 1 ug. By means of immunoSEQ multiplex PCR, TCR beta CDR3 spanning 54 Vbeta and 13 Jbeta underwent amplification. A single record per CDR3 protein comes from TCRdb applying MiXCR to the immunoSEQ multiplex PCR reads. Altogether approximately 170,000 distinct CDR3 sequences are present, around 95% being singletons, with the ten largest covering 0.13%. The CDR3 is made up of 14 amino acids. V shed 7 bases and J 4 bases; nucleotides not matched to a gene: 5. Germline V gives CDR1 MNHNS, CDR2 SASEGT. This sample stems from a study of CD8 T cells in Susac syndrome. Findings and caveats of the study: The study's TCR sequencing and HLA analysis drew on a certain number of individuals. That number was acknowledged as relatively small.

Bulk CD8+ and CD4+ cells came from magnetic negative isolation; CD8+ TEMRA by FACS. This sequence originates from a human donor in good health. The sample comprised CD4+ T cells from PBMCs. The chain carries TRBV6-1 and TRBJ2-4; 9 bases match TRBD1. DNA of the CDR3: TGTGCCAGCACCCGGGACAGGGAGAAAAACATTCAGTACTTC. This codes for CASTRDREKNIQYF.